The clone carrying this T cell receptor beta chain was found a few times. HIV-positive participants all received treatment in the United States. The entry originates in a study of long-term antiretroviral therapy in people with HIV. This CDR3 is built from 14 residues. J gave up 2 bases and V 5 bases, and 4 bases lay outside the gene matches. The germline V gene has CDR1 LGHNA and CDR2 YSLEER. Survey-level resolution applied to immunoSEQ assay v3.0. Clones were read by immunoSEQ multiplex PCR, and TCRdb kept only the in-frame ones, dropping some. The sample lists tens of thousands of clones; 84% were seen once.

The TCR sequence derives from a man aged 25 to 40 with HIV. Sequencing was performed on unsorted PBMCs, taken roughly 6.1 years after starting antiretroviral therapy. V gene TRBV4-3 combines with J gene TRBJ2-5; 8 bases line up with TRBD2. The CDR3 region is CASSVRGGQETQYF. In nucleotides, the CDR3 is TGCGCCAGCAGCGTCCGGGGGGGACAAGAGACCCAGTACTTC.